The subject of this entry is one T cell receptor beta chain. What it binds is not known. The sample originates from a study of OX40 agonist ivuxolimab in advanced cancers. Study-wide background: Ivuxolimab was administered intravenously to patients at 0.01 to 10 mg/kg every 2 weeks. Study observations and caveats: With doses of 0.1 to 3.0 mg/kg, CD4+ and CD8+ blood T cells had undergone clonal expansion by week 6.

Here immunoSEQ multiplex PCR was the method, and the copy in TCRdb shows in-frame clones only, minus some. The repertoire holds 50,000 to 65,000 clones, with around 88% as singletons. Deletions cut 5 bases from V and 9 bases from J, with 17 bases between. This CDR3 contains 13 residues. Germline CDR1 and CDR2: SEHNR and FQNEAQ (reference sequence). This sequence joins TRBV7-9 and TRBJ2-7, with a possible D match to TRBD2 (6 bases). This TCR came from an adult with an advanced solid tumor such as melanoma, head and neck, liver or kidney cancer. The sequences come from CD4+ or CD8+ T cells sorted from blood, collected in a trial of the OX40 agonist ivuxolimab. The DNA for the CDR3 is TGTGCCAGCAGCACGGGACTGAATACGAGGCAGTACTTC. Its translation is CASSTGLNTRQYF. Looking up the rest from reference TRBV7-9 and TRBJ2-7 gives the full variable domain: DTGVSQNPRHKITKRGQNVTFRCDPISEHNRLYWYRQTLGQGPEFLTYFQNEAQLEKSRLLSDRFSAERPKGSFSTLEIQRTEQGDSAMYLCASSTGLNTRQYFGPGTRLTVT.